This T cell receptor (beta chain) was recovered during a study of T cells after posttransplantation cyclophosphamide. Trimming left V 11 bases short and J 2 bases short, with 16 bases between. The CDR3 extends over 13 amino acids. Germline V gene data show CDR1 as SNHLY and CDR2 as FYNNEI. Some clones are missing from TCRdb's copy, which holds only in-frame ones; the method was immunoSEQ multiplex PCR. Here the sample spans around 23,000 clones, roughly 98% being singletons. Sequencing was carried out using naive CD8+ T cells sorted from PBMCs. The sequence was obtained from a man aged 40-49 years in good health, CMV-negative, and a related stem cell transplant donor. This chain joins TRBV2 and TRBJ2-7, with D tentatively TRBD1 (6 bases). DNA for the CDR3: TGTGCCGGCCTTGAGGGGGAGACCTACGAGCAGTACTTC. This codes for CAGLEGETYEQYF.